A single sample is the source of the 25 T cell receptor beta chains below, sequenced in a study of blood T cell repertoires in COVID-19. Data came from immunoSEQ multiplex PCR; TCRdb stores just in-frame clones and leaves some out. This table holds roughly 200,000 clones, about 85% found once. Sequencing was performed on peripheral blood. The receptors were gathered from a man in his 70s with acute or convalescent COVID-19.

V and J are TRBV7-2 and TRBJ1-2; D gene uncertain. This CDR3 is built from 15 residues. In germline, CDR1 is SGHTA, CDR2 FQGNSA. V lost 1 base to trimming and J lost 7 bases, with 16 bases between them. The CDR3 region has the DNA TGTGCCAGCAGCTTAGTGGAGGCCTTAACAACTGGCTACACCTTC. It is translated as CASSLVEALTTGYTF.

As concerns this clone: Other DNA sequences in the sample encode the same CDR3. The J gene is TRBJ2-1, the V gene TRBV7-9, with a possible D match to TRBD1 (5 bases). Germline V gene lookup returns CDR1 SEHNR and CDR2 FQNEAQ (reference sequence). V was shortened by 3 bases and J by 5 bases, with 11 bases between the two germline ends. The CDR3 covers 14 residues. DNA for the CDR3: TGTGCCAGCAGCTTGACGCAGGGCAACAATGAGCAGTTCTTC. Its protein is CASSLTQGNNEQFF.

This clone was detected a few times. This chain connects TRBV27 to TRBJ2-7, with 13 bases identical to TRBD2. Germline V gene sequence: CDR1 MNHEY, CDR2 SMNVEV (reference sequence). The CDR3 extends over 15 amino acids. Unmatched junction bases numbered 5, after V lost 4 bases and J lost 5 bases. This CDR3 reads CASSSGLAGAHEQYF. CDR3 bases: TGTGCCAGCAGTTCAGGACTAGCGGGAGCACACGAGCAGTACTTC.

The rearrangement links TRBV3-1 (or the pseudogene TRBV3-2) to TRBJ1-1; possibly TRBD1 for D (5 bases). The CDR3 is made up of 20 amino acids. V was clipped by 1 base and J by 2 bases, with 26 bases between them. Germline assignment: CDR1 LGHDT and CDR2 YNNKEL (reference sequence). The CDR3 is CASSQVFDWGGLGLNTEAFF. In DNA, the CDR3 is TGTGCCAGCAGCCAAGTATTTGACTGGGGGGGGTTAGGGTTAAACACTGAAGCTTTCTTT.

The rearrangement uses TRBV5-1 and TRBJ2-6, with unresolved D. The CDR3 loop spans 16 amino acids. CDR1 is SGHRS and CDR2 is YFSETQ in the germline V gene. Trimming removed 0 bases at V and 0 bases at J, with 7 bases between. The chain's CDR3 is CASSLAPGSGANVLTF. The CDR3 DNA sequence: TGCGCCAGCAGCTTGGCCCCGGGCTCTGGGGCCAACGTCCTGACTTTC. The variable domain in full, with the rest retrieved from reference TRBV5-1 and TRBJ2-6, is KAGVTQTPRYLIKTRGQQVTLSCSPISGHRSVSWYQQTPGQGLQFLFEYFSETQRNKGNFPGRFSGRQFSNSRSEMNVSTLELGDSALYLCASSLAPGSGANVLTFGAGSRLTVL.

The V call is TRBV7-2, the J call TRBJ1-5; tentative D call: TRBD1 (6 bases). Germline CDR1 is SGHTA and CDR2 is FQGNSA. V was cut by 2 bases and J by 7 bases, with 12 bases left in between. CDR3 length equals 14 residues. The DNA of the CDR3 is TGTGCCAGCAGCTTATCGAACAGGGAGCAGCCCCAGCATTTT. Its translation: CASSLSNREQPQHF.

The chain employs TRBV7-2 and TRBJ1-2; 9 bases match TRBD1. This CDR3 has 17 residues. V lost 7 bases to trimming and J lost 2 bases; unmatched junction nucleotides: 14. Germline CDR1 reads SGHTA; CDR2 reads FQGNSA. Written as DNA, the CDR3 is TGTGCCAGCACCCTTAGACCCGGGACAGGGTTGAACTATGGCTACACCTTC. Protein product: CASTLRPGTGLNYGYTF.

The V gene is TRBV10-3, the J gene TRBJ1-1; the match to TRBD1 covers 7 bases. Germline CDR1 is ENHRY and CDR2 is SYGVKD. CDR3 length: 18 amino acids. Trimming at V came to 3 bases and at J to 0 bases, leaving 13 bases not matched to a gene. CDR3 sequence: CAISDQATGLTMNTEAFF. CDR3 coding DNA: TGTGCCATCAGTGACCAGGCGACAGGGTTGACAATGAACACTGAAGCTTTCTTT.

This rearrangement joins TRBV3-1 (or the pseudogene TRBV3-2) to TRBJ2-7; 8 positions match TRBD1. V lost 4 bases and J lost 6; bases outside the gene matches: 11. This CDR3 is built from 15 residues. Germline assignment: CDR1 LGHDT and CDR2 YNNKEL (reference sequence). The CDR3 DNA sequence: TGTGCCAGCAGCCCGCGCCGGACAGGGAATCTCGAGCAGTACTTC. It codes for CASSPRRTGNLEQYF.

The chain links TRBV4-2 to TRBJ2-1; TRBD2 aligns across 8 bases. Germline V gene data show CDR1 as LGHNA and CDR2 as YNFKEQ. The CDR3 length is 15 residues. V shed 6 bases, J shed 6 bases, and the junction held 10 bases outside the gene matches. The CDR3 loop reads CASSSGTRNVNEQFF. The CDR3 bases are TGTGCCAGCAGTTCCGGGACTAGAAATGTCAATGAGCAGTTCTTC.

The chain links TRBV3-1 (or the pseudogene TRBV3-2) to TRBJ2-1, with 7 bases identical to TRBD1. The CDR3 sequence is 14 residues long. Germline CDR1 and CDR2: LGHDT and YNNKEL (reference sequence). V dropped 6 bases and J dropped 0; count of bases not matched to a gene: 2. The DNA for the CDR3 is TGTGCCAGCAGTAGGGACAGCTCCTACAATGAGCAGTTCTTC. This translates into CASSRDSSYNEQFF.

The chain recombines TRBV28 with TRBJ1-4; 10 bases match TRBD1. The length of the CDR3 is 18 residues. V dropped 6 bases and J dropped 3; count of bases not matched to a gene: 13. Germline assignment: CDR1 MDHEN and CDR2 SYDVKM. CDR3 protein: CASSGRGQGRSSNEKLFF. In DNA form, the CDR3 reads TGTGCCAGCAGCGGGAGGGGACAGGGGCGTTCGTCTAATGAAAAACTGTTTTTT.

The chain links TRBV18 to TRBJ2-2; the match to TRBD1 covers 7 bases. Germline CDR1 is KGHSH and CDR2 is LQKENI. CDR3 length: 14 residues. V was pared by 4 bases and J by 5 bases, with 4 bases of the junction left unmatched. The CDR3 DNA reads TGTGCCAGCTCACTCCAGGGGGTAACCGGGGAGCTGTTTTTT. Protein sequence: CASSLQGVTGELFF.

This clone was seen a handful of times. The rearrangement links TRBV6-5 to TRBJ2-7; 7 bases align to TRBD2. Looked up from germline, CDR1 is MNHEY and CDR2 is SVGAGI. The ends lost 6 bases at V and 5 bases at J; junction bases unmatched: 13. The CDR3 length is 15 residues. The CDR3 DNA is TGTGCCAGCAGACGAGGTCTAGCGGCGGCGAACGAGCAGTACTTC. Its translation: CASRRGLAAANEQYF.

The chain uses TRBV2 and TRBJ1-5, with TRBD1 identical over 9 bases. The V gene end was trimmed by 8 bases and the J gene end by 5 bases; junction bases not matched to a gene: 1. The CDR3 covers 12 residues. CDR1 and CDR2 (germline): SNHLY, FYNNEI. The CDR3 coding sequence is TGTGCCAGCTGGGACAGGGATCAGCCCCAGCATTTT. Translation gives CASWDRDQPQHF.

The rearrangement uses TRBV7-2 and TRBJ1-1; D is ambiguous. Germline CDR1 is SGHTA and CDR2 is FQGNSA. This CDR3 has 13 amino acids. With 4 bases removed from V and 0 bases from J, the gap between germline ends came to 6 bases. The CDR3 nucleotides are TGTGCCAGCAGCTATACGGTGAACACTGAAGCTTTCTTT. This translates into CASSYTVNTEAFF.

This chain joins TRBV6-5 and TRBJ1-1; 12 bases fit TRBD1. This CDR3 region has 13 residues. Trimming at V came to 7 bases and at J to 11 bases, leaving 8 bases not matched to a gene. Germline CDR1 and CDR2: MNHEY and SVGAGI. The CDR3 bases are TGTGCCAGCAAAAGGGACAGGGGGCGGCGGGCTTTCTTT. Translating gives CASKRDRGRRAFF.

This clone was recorded only once. The chain has TRBV5-1 and TRBJ1-2; 8 positions agree with TRBD1. Per germline, CDR1 SGHRS and CDR2 YFSETQ. The CDR3 has 14 amino acids. Unmatched junction bases numbered 6, after V lost 3 bases and J lost 5 bases. CDR3 sequence reads: CASSSDRGIYGYTF. DNA of the CDR3: TGCGCCAGCAGCTCTGACAGGGGAATATATGGCTACACCTTC. Full variable domain (outside the CDR3, taken from reference TRBV5-1 and TRBJ1-2): KAGVTQTPRYLIKTRGQQVTLSCSPISGHRSVSWYQQTPGQGLQFLFEYFSETQRNKGNFPGRFSGRQFSNSRSEMNVSTLELGDSALYLCASSSDRGIYGYTFGSGTRLTVV.

This chain links TRBV11-2 with TRBJ2-3; D may be TRBD2 (5 bases). The length of the CDR3 is 16 residues. V gave up 5 bases and J gave up 0 bases, with 15 bases separating them. The V gene's germline CDR1 is SGHAT and CDR2 FQNNGV. In DNA, the CDR3 is TGTGCCAGCAGCCTACGGACGGGGTTGAGCACAGATACGCAGTATTTT. Protein sequence: CASSLRTGLSTDTQYF.

The gene calls are TRBV6-1 and TRBJ1-3; D gene unclear. The ends were cut back, 0 bases at V and 0 bases at J, with 9 bases in the middle. Per germline, CDR1 MNHNS and CDR2 SASEGT. There are 16 residues in the CDR3. CDR3 sequence reads: CASSEAQVHSGNTIYF. The DNA of the CDR3 is TGTGCCAGCAGTGAAGCCCAGGTCCACTCTGGAAACACCATATATTTT.

The gene calls are TRBV7-9 and TRBJ1-1; no firm D call. V was shortened by 3 bases and J by 1 base, with 6 bases between the two germline ends. Germline V lookup: CDR1 SEHNR, CDR2 FQNEAQ (reference sequence). CDR3 length: 13 residues. CDR3 sequence (DNA): TGTGCCAGCAGCTTTGAGGGGAACACTGAAGCTTTCTTT. It is translated as CASSFEGNTEAFF.

The V call is TRBV4-3, the J call TRBJ2-5; D unclear. V lost 0 bases and J 5 bases, leaving 7 bases between the germline ends. This CDR3 contains 13 residues. Germline-derived CDR1 and CDR2 are LGHNA and YSLEER. This CDR3 reads CASSQDRLETQYF. The CDR3 DNA is TGCGCCAGCAGCCAAGATCGTCTGGAGACCCAGTACTTC.

V usage is TRBV4-1 and J usage is TRBJ2-7, with 10 positions matching TRBD1. This CDR3 spans 15 amino acids. Germline trimming cut 4 bases from V and 3 bases from J; bases unmatched to any gene: 6. Germline values: CDR1 MGHRA, CDR2 YSYEKL. In DNA form, the CDR3 reads TGCGCCAGCAGCCCAGACAGGGGGCGAGACTACGAGCAGTACTTC. Translating gives CASSPDRGRDYEQYF.

This clone came up a few times. The chain joins TRBV2 to TRBJ2-7; D not certain. Germline CDR1 is SNHLY and CDR2 is FYNNEI. V was shortened by 3 bases and J by 3 bases, with 6 bases between the two germline ends. The CDR3 is made up of 12 amino acids. The CDR3 nucleotides read TGTGCCAGCAGTGAGCAGAACTACGAGCAGTACTTC. This sequence encodes CASSEQNYEQYF.

The rearrangement links TRBV6-5 to TRBJ2-7; D gene unclear. The CDR3 totals 12 residues. V lost 7 bases to trimming and J lost 0 bases, with 7 bases between them. CDR1 MNHEY and CDR2 SVGAGI come from the germline V gene. In DNA, the CDR3 is TGTGCCAGCATGCGTAGCTCCTACGAGCAGTACTTC. Residues: CASMRSSYEQYF.